The 5 T cell receptor beta chains given below trace back to one sample, sequenced in a study of CD8 T cells in Susac syndrome. With random hexamers, reverse transcription was performed on about 0.5 to 1 ug of RNA. TCRdb re-called the immunoSEQ multiplex PCR reads with MiXCR, one entry per CDR3 protein. The top ten clones hold under 0.085% of a sample with 150,000 or so distinct CDR3 sequences, roughly 94% of them seen once. The sequenced sample was CD4+ T cells from PBMCs. Receptors originate from a human donor in good health.

The chain carries TRBV5-1 and TRBJ2-1, with D possibly being TRBD1 or TRBD2 (6 bases each). With 2 bases removed from V and 5 bases from J, the gap between germline ends came to 14 bases. Germline V gives CDR1 SGHRS, CDR2 YFSETQ. The CDR3 length is 15 residues. The CDR3 loop reads CASSFGGRGNNEQFF. DNA for the CDR3: TGCGCCAGCAGCTTTGGGGGGCGAGGGAACAATGAGCAGTTCTTC. The full variable domain, completed using reference TRBV5-1 and TRBJ2-1, is KAGVTQTPRYLIKTRGQQVTLSCSPISGHRSVSWYQQTPGQGLQFLFEYFSETQRNKGNFPGRFSGRQFSNSRSEMNVSTLELGDSALYLCASSFGGRGNNEQFFGPGTRLTVL.

V gene TRBV28 combines with J gene TRBJ1-5, with D possibly being TRBD1 (6 bases). CDR1 and CDR2 from the germline V gene are MDHEN and SYDVKM. Deletions cut 3 bases from V and 4 bases from J, with 13 bases between. This CDR3 contains 15 residues. CDR3 sequence: CASSLGTLRNQPQHF. The CDR3 DNA sequence: TGTGCCAGCAGTTTGGGGACACTAAGGAATCAGCCCCAGCATTTT.

The rearrangement links TRBV9 to TRBJ2-1; D possibly corresponds to TRBD2 (5 bases). The V end lost 0 bases, the J end lost 4 bases, and 11 bases lay between the germline ends. This CDR3 contains 15 residues. CDR1 SGDLS and CDR2 YYNGEE come from the germline V gene. CDR3 sequence: CASSVAGLDYNEQFF. As DNA, the CDR3 is TGTGCCAGCAGCGTAGCTGGACTGGATTACAATGAGCAGTTCTTC.

This clonotype was counted once. This chain connects TRBV9 to TRBJ2-2, with D tentatively TRBD1 or TRBD2 (5 bases each). This CDR3 spans 14 amino acids. CDR1 and CDR2 from the germline V gene are SGDLS and YYNGEE. Trimming pared 0 bases from V and 6 bases from J, leaving 9 bases between. The CDR3, as DNA: TGTGCCAGCAGCGTAGTCGGGGCGGCCGGGGAGCTGTTTTTT. Translated: CASSVVGAAGELFF.

This chain links TRBV15 with TRBJ2-5; tentatively, D is TRBD1 or TRBD2 (5 bases each). The germline gives CDR1 LNHNV, CDR2 YYDKDF (reference sequence). This CDR3 has 15 amino acids. The V end lost 0 bases, the J end lost 4 bases, and 12 bases lay between the germline ends. CDR3 nucleotides: TGTGCCACCAGCAGAGATGGGGCGAGGGCAGAGACCCAGTACTTC. It yields the protein CATSRDGARAETQYF.